Described below is a single T cell receptor (beta chain) sequence and its context. These data are taken from a study of T cell changes during pregnancy in multiple sclerosis. The data were produced by immunoSEQ multiplex PCR, yet TCRdb's version contains in-frame clones alone and is incomplete. The table includes approximately 100,000 clones, approximately 90% detected once. This sequence was found in a female donor with multiple sclerosis, enrolled in a pregnancy study. Source: peripheral blood, taken in the second trimester of pregnancy.

As DNA, the CDR3 is TGCGCCAGCAGCCCCGGTGAGACGGGCTATGGCTACACCTTC. Translated, it gives CASSPGETGYGYTF. V is TRBV5-1 and J is TRBJ1-2; the D is unclear. V was clipped by 4 bases and J by 4 bases, with 14 bases between them. Germline assignment: CDR1 SGHRS and CDR2 YFSETQ. CDR3 length equals 14 residues.